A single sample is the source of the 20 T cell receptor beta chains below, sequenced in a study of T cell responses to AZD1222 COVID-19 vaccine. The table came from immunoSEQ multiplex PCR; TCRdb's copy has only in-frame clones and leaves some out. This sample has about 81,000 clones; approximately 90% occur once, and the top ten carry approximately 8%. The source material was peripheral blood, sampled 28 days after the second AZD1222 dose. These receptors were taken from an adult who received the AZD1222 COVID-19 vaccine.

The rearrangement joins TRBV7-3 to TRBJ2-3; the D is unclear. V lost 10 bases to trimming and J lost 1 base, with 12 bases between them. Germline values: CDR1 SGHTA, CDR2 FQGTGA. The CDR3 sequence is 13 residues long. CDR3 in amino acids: CATGQSGTDTQYF. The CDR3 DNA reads TGTGCCACCGGCCAATCTGGCACAGATACGCAGTATTTT.

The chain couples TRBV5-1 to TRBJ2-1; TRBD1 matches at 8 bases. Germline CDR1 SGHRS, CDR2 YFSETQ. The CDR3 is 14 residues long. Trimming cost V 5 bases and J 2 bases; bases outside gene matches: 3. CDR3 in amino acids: CASSGQGAYNEQFF. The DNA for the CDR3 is TGCGCCAGCAGTGGACAGGGAGCCTACAATGAGCAGTTCTTC.

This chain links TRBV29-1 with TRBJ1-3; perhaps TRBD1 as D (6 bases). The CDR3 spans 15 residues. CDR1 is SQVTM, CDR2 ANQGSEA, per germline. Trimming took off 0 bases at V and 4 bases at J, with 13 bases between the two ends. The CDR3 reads CSVEDWTAGGNTIYF. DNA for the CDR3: TGCAGCGTTGAAGATTGGACAGCTGGAGGAAACACCATATATTTT.

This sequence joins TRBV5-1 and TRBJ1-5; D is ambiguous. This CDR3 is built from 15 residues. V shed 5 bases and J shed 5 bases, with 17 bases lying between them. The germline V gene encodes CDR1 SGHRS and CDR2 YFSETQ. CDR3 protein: CASRDGGADDQPQHF. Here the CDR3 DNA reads TGCGCCAGCAGAGACGGCGGCGCCGATGATCAGCCCCAGCATTTT.

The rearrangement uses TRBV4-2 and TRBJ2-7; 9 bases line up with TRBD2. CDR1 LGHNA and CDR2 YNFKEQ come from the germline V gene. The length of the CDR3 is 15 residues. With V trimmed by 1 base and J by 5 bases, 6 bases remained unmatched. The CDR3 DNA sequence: TGTGCCAGCAGCCAAGGTAGCGGGGGCCAGGACGAGCAGTACTTC. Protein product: CASSQGSGGQDEQYF.

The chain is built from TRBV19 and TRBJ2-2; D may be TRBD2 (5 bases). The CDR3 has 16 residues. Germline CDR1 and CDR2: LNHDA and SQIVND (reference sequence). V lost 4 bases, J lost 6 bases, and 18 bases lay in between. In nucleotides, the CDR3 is TGTGCCAGTAGTACGATAGCCCGGGGAGCGGCCGGGGAGCTGTTTTTT. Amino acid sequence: CASSTIARGAAGELFF.

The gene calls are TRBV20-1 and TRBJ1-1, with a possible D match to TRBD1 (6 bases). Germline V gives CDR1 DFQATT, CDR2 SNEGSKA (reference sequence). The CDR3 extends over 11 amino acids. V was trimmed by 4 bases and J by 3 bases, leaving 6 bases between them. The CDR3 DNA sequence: TGCAGTGCTAAGGGGGACACTGAAGCTTTCTTT. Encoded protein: CSAKGDTEAFF.

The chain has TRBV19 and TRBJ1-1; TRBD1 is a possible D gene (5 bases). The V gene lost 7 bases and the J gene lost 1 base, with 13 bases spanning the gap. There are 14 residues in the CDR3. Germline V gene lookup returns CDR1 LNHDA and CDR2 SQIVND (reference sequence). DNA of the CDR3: TGTGCCAGTATTACTCCGGGGCAGAACACTGAAGCTTTCTTT. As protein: CASITPGQNTEAFF.

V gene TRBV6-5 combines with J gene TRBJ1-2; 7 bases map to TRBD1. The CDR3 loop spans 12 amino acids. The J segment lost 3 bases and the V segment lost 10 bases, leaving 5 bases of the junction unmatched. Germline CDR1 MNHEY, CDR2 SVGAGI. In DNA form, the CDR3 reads TGTGCCATCAGGGGGGTAGACTATGGCTACACCTTC. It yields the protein CAIRGVDYGYTF.

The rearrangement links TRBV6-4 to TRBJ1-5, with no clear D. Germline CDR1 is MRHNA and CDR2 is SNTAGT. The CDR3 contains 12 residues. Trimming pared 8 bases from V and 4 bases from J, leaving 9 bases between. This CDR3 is CASGYTNQPQHF. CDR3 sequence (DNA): TGTGCCAGCGGGTACACGAATCAGCCCCAGCATTTT.

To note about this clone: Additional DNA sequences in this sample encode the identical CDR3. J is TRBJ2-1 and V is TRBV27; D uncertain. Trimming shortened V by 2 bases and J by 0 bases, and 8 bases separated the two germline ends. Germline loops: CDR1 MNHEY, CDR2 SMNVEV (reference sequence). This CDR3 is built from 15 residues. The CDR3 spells CASSLSPSSYNEQFF. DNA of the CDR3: TGTGCCAGCAGTTTAAGTCCGAGCTCCTACAATGAGCAGTTCTTC.

The chain's CDR3 is CASSLEWQGRGGYTF. The CDR3 DNA is TGTGCCAGCAGCTTGGAGTGGCAGGGGCGTGGGGGCTACACCTTC. This chain uses TRBV5-4 with TRBJ1-2; a weak D match, TRBD1 (6 bases). V gave up 0 bases and J gave up 8 bases, with 17 bases separating them. The germline CDR1 and CDR2 sequences are SGHNT and YYREEE (reference sequence). The CDR3 contains 15 residues.

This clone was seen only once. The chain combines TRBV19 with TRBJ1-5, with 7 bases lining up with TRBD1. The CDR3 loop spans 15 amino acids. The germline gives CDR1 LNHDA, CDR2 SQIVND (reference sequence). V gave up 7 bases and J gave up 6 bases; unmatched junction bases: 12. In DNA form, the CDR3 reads TGTGCCAGTAACCACCCGGGAACAGGGGTTCAGCCCCAGCATTTT. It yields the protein CASNHPGTGVQPQHF.

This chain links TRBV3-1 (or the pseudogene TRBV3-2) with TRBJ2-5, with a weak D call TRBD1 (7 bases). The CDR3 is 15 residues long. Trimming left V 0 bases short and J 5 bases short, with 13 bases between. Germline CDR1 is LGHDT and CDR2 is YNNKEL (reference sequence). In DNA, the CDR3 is TGTGCCAGCAGCCAAGAGGAGGGGGCTTGGGAGACCCAGTACTTC. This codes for CASSQEEGAWETQYF.

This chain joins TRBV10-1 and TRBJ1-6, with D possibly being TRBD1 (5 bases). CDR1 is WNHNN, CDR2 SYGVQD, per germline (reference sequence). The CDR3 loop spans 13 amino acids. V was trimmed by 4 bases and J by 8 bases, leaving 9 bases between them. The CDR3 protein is CASSGRDDSPLHF. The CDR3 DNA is TGCGCCAGCAGTGGAAGGGACGATTCACCCCTCCACTTT.

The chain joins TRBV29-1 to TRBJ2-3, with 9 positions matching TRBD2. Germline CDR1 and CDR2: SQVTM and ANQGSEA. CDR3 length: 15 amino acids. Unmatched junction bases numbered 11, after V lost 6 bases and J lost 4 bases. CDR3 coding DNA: TGCAGCGTGAACCCTTCGCGGGAGGGAGCAGATACGCAGTATTTT. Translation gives CSVNPSREGADTQYF.

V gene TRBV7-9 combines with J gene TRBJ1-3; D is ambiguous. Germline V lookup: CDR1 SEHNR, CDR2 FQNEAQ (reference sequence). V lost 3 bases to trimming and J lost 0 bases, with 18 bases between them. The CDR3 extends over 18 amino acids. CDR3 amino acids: CASSFRSLIGRSGNTIYF. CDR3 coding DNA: TGTGCCAGCAGCTTTCGTAGCCTGATCGGTCGCTCTGGAAACACCATATATTTT.

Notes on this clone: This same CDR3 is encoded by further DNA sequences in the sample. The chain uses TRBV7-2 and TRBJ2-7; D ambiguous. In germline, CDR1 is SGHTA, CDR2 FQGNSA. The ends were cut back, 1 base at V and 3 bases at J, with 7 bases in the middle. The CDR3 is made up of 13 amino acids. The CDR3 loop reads CASSLGSGYEQYF. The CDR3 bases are TGTGCCAGCAGCTTAGGATCAGGCTACGAGCAGTACTTC.

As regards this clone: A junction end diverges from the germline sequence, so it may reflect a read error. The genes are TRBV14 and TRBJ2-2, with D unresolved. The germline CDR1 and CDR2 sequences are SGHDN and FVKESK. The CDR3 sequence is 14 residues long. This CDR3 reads CASRQGRDTGELFF. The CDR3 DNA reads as TGTGCCAGCAGACAAGGTCGGGACACCGGGGAGCTGTTTTTT.

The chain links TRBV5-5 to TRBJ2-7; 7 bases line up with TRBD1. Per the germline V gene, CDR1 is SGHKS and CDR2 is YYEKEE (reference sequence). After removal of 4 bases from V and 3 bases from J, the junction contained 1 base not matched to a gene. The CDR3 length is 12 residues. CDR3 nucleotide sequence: TGTGCCAGCAGCCGGGACAGCTACGAGCAGTACTTC. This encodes CASSRDSYEQYF.